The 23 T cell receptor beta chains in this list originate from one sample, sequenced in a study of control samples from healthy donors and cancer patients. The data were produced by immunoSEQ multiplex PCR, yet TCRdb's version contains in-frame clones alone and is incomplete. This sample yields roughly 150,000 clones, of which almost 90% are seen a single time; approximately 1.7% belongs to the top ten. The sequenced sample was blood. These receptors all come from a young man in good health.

CDR3 DNA sequence: TGTGCCAGCAGCCACCCCGGGGCAGCATTGATGTATGAGCAGTTCTTC. It is translated as CASSHPGAALMYEQFF. V gene TRBV11-2 combines with J gene TRBJ2-1, with D possibly called TRBD1 or TRBD2 (5 bases each). Trimming took off 5 bases at V and 8 bases at J, with 22 bases between the two ends. The V gene's germline CDR1 is SGHAT and CDR2 FQNNGV. This CDR3 comprises 16 residues.

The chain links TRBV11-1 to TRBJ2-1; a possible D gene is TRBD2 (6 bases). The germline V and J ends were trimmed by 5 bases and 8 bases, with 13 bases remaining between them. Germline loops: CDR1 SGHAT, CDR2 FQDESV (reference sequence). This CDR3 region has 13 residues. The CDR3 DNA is TGTGCCAGCAGCAGACCAACGGGGGATGAGCAGTTCTTC. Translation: CASSRPTGDEQFF. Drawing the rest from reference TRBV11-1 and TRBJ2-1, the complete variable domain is EAEVAQSPRYKITEKSQAVAFWCDPISGHATLYWYRQILGQGPELLVQFQDESVVDDSQLPKDRFSAERLKGVDSTLKIQPAELGDSAMYLCASSRPTGDEQFFGPGTRLTVL.

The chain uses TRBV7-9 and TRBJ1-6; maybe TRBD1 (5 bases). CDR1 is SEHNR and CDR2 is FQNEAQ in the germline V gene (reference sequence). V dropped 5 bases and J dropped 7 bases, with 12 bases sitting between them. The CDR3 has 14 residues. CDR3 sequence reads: CASSVRGLNSPLHF. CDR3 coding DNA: TGTGCCAGCAGCGTTCGGGGGTTGAATTCACCCCTCCACTTT.

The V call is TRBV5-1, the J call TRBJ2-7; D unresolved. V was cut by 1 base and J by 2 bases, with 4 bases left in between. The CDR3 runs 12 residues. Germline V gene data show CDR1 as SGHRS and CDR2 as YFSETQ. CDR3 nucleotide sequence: TGCGCCAGCAGCTTGTCTCCCTACGAGCAGTACTTC. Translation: CASSLSPYEQYF.

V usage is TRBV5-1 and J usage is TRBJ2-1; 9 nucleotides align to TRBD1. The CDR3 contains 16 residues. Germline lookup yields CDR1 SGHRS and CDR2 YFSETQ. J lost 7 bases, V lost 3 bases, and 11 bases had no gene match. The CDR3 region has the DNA TGCGCCAGCAGCTCGTCCCCGGGACAGGGAGGGAATGAGCAGTTCTTC. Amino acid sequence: CASSSSPGQGGNEQFF.

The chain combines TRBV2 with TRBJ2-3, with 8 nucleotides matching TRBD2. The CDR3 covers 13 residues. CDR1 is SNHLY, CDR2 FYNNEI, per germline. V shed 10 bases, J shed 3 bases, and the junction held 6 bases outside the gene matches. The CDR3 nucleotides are TGTGCCACCTCTGCGGGGGGAACAGATACGCAGTATTTT. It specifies CATSAGGTDTQYF.

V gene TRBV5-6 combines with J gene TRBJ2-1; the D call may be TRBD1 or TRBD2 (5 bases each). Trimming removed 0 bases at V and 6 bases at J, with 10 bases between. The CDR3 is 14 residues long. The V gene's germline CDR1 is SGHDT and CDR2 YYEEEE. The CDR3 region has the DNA TGTGCCAGCAGCTTGGTAGGGACCTTCAATGAGCAGTTCTTC. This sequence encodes CASSLVGTFNEQFF.

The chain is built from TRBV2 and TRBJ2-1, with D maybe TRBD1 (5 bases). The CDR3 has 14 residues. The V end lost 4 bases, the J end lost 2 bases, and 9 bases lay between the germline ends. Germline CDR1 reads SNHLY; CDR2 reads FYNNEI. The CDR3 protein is CASSVQAAYNEQFF. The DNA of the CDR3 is TGTGCCAGCAGTGTACAGGCCGCCTACAATGAGCAGTTCTTC.

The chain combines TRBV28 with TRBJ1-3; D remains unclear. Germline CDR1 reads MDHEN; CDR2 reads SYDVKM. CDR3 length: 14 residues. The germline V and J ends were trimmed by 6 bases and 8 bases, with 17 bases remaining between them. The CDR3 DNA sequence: TGTGCCAGCAGGCCGCCTGGGAATGCGGACACCATATATTTT. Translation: CASRPPGNADTIYF.

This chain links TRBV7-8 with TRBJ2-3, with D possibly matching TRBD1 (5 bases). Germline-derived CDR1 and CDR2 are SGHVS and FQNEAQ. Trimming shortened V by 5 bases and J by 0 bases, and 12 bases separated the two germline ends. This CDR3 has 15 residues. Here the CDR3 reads CASSVVTVSTDTQYF. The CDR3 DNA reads TGTGCCAGCAGCGTCGTGACAGTTAGCACAGATACGCAGTATTTT.

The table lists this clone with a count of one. DNA of the CDR3: TGTGCCAGCAGTTGGGGCAGAAACACCATATATTTT. Residues: CASSWGRNTIYF. The rearrangement links TRBV28 to TRBJ1-3; tentative D call: TRBD1 (5 bases). V was pared by 4 bases and J by 5 bases, with 6 bases between. This CDR3 comprises 12 residues. Germline V lookup: CDR1 MDHEN, CDR2 SYDVKM.

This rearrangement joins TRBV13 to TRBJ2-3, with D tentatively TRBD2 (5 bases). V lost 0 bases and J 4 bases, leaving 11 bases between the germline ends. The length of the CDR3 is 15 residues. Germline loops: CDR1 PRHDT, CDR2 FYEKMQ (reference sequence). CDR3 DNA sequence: TGTGCCAGCAGCTTAGGCGCACTAGAGGCAGATACGCAGTATTTT. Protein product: CASSLGALEADTQYF.

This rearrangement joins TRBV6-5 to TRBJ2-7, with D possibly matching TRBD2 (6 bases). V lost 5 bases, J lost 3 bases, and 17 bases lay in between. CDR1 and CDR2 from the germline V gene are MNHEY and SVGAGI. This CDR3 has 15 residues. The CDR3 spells CASSPRRRAFYEQYF. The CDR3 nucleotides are TGTGCCAGCAGTCCCCGACGGAGGGCCTTCTACGAGCAGTACTTC.

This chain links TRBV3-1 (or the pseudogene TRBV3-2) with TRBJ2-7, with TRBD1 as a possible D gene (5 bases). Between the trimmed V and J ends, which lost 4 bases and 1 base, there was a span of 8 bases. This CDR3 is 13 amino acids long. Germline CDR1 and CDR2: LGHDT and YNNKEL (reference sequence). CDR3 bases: TGTGCCAGCAGCCTCGACAGATCCTACGAGCAGTACTTC. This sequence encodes CASSLDRSYEQYF.

The CDR3 loop reads CASSPGERYTF. In DNA, the CDR3 is TGTGCCAGCAGCCCGGGGGAACGCTACACCTTC. The chain combines TRBV6-2 or TRBV6-3 with TRBJ1-2; TRBD1 is a possible D gene (5 bases). The CDR3 runs 11 residues. From germline, CDR1 is MNHEY and CDR2 SVGEGT. The V end lost 6 bases, the J end lost 9 bases, and 11 bases lay between the germline ends.

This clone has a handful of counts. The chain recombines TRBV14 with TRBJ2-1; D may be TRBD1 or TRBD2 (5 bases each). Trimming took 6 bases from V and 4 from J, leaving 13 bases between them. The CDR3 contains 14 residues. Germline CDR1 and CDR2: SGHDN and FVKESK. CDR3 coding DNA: TGTGCCAGCAGTGAGAGGGGCCCGTACAATGAGCAGTTCTTC. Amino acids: CASSERGPYNEQFF. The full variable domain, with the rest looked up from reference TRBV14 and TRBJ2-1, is EAGVTQFPSHSVIEKGQTVTLRCDPISGHDNLYWYRRVMGKEIKFLLHFVKESKQDESGMPNNRFLAERTGGTYSTLKVQPAELEDSGVYFCASSERGPYNEQFFGPGTRLTVL.

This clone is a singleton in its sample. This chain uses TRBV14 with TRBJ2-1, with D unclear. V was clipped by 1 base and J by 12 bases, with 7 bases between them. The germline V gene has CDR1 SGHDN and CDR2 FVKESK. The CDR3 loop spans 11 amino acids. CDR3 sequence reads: CASSQAWRQFF. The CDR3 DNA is TGTGCCAGCAGCCAAGCTTGGCGGCAGTTCTTC.

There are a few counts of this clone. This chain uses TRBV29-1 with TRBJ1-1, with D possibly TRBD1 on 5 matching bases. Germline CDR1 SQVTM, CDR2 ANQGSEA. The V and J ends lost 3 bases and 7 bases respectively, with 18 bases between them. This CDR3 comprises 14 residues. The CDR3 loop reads CSVESDTGSSEAFF. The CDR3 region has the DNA TGCAGCGTTGAGAGTGATACAGGCTCTAGTGAAGCTTTCTTT.

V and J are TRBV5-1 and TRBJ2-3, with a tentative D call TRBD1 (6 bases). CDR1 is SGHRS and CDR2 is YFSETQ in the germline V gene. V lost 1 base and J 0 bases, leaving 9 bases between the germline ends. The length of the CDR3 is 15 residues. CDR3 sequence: CASSLWTDSTDTQYF. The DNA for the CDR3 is TGCGCCAGCAGCTTGTGGACAGACAGCACAGATACGCAGTATTTT.

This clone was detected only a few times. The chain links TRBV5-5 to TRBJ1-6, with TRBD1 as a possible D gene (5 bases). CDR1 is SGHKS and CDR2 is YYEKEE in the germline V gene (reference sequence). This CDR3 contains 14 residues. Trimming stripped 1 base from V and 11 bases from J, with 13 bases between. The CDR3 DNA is TGTGCCAGCAGCTTGACAGGACGAGATACACCCCTCCACTTT. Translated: CASSLTGRDTPLHF.

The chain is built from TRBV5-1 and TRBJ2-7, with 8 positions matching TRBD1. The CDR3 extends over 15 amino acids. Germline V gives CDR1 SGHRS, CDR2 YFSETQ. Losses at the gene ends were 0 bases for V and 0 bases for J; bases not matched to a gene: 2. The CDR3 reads CASSLGQGSSYEQYF. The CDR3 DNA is TGCGCCAGCAGCTTGGGACAGGGGAGCTCCTACGAGCAGTACTTC.

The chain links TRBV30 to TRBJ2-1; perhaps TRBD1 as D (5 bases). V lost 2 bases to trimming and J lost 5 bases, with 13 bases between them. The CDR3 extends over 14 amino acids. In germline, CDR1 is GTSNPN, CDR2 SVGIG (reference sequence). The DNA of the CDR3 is TGTGCCTGGAGTTGGGGCTCTGTTAACAATGAGCAGTTCTTC. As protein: CAWSWGSVNNEQFF.

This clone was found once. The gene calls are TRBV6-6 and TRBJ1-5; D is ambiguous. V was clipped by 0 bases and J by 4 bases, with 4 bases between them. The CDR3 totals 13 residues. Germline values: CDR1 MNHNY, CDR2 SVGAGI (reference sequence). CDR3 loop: CASSYSPNQPQHF. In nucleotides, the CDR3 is TGTGCCAGCAGTTACTCCCCGAATCAGCCCCAGCATTTT.